The 29 T cell receptor beta chains in this list originate from one sample, sequenced in a study of post-analysis software for immune sequencing data. Their antigens are not known. The authors incorporated unique molecular identifiers into the TCR beta cDNA libraries. Using its own MiXCR run on the PCR reads, TCRdb lists one record per CDR3 protein. The data hold around 180,000 distinct CDR3 sequences, with approximately 30% observed a single time. Study-level results: A handful of TRBV segments were significantly more frequent in patients than in controls. TRBV5-6, TRBV5-1 and TRBV20-1 were among these segments.

What was sequenced was blood. The receptors come from a girl under 18 with multiple sclerosis.

This clonotype was seen a handful of times. V gene TRBV12-3 or TRBV12-4 combines with J gene TRBJ1-5; 9 bases match TRBD1. The length of the CDR3 is 16 residues. V gave up 6 bases and J gave up 4 bases; unmatched junction bases: 10. CDR3 sequence: CASSQKQGAMNQPQHF. The CDR3, as DNA: TGTGCCAGCAGCCAGAAACAGGGGGCAATGAATCAGCCCCAGCATTTT.

About this clonotype: The conserved phenylalanine or tryptophan is not found at the CDR3 terminus, so this likely reflects a read error. The chain couples TRBV24-1 to TRBJ2-3; D is unresolved. The CDR3 sequence is 12 residues long. In germline, CDR1 is KGHDR, CDR2 SFDVKD. V was pared by 8 bases and J by 2 bases, with 7 bases between. The CDR3 nucleotides read TGTGCCACCAAGGGTGACACAGATACGCAGTATTTG. It yields the protein CATKGDTDTQYL.

In the case of this clonotype: This may be a read error: a much more frequent sequence differs by one nucleotide. The chain carries TRBV20-1 and TRBJ2-1; tentatively, D is TRBD2 (5 bases). Germline CDR1 and CDR2: DFQATT and SNEGSKA (reference sequence). This CDR3 contains 16 residues. The CDR3 loop reads CSARGQAELLYNERFF. The CDR3, as DNA: TGCAGTGCTAGAGGACAAGCGGAGCTCCTCTACAATGAGCGGTTCTTC.

The chain is built from TRBV3-1 and TRBJ2-5; D is perhaps TRBD1 or TRBD2 (5 bases each). This CDR3 has 15 residues. The germline CDR1 and CDR2 sequences are LGHDT and YNNKEL (reference sequence). Trimming pared 4 bases from V and 11 bases from J, leaving 23 bases between. The CDR3 DNA reads TGTGCCAGCAGCCCACTACGACCGGGGCCCAATGAGCAGTACTTC. Translated: CASSPLRPGPNEQYF.

This clonotype was detected many times. The CDR3 loop is CASRISGGEQFF. CDR3 nucleotides: TGTGCCAGCAGAATCTCCGGAGGTGAGCAGTTCTTC. J is TRBJ2-1 and V is TRBV27; weak D call: TRBD2 (5 bases). Trimming removed 6 bases at V and 9 bases at J, with 12 bases between. The CDR3 is made up of 12 amino acids. Germline-derived CDR1 and CDR2 are MNHEY and SMNVEV (reference sequence).

Many counts were recorded for this clonotype. CDR3 region: CASGVGTGANVLTF. In DNA form, the CDR3 reads TGTGCCAGCGGGGTGGGGACTGGGGCCAACGTCCTGACTTTC. This chain connects TRBV2 to TRBJ2-6; D call uncertain. CDR1 and CDR2 from the germline V gene are SNHLY and FYNNEI. V was shortened by 8 bases and J by 2 bases, with 10 bases between the two germline ends. This CDR3 is 14 amino acids long. The full variable domain, completed using reference TRBV2 and TRBJ2-6, is EPEVTQTPSHQVTQMGQEVILRCVPISNHLYFYWYRQILGQKVEFLVSFYNNEISEKSEIFDDQFSVERPDGSNFTLKIRSTKLEDSAMYFCASGVGTGANVLTFGAGSRLTVL.

To note about this clonotype: A much bigger clone sits one base away, suggesting this may be a read error. A read error is likely, as this CDR3 ends without the conserved phenylalanine or tryptophan. The CDR3 DNA follows: TGTGCCAGCAGCTTAGCCCCTGAGGGACTCTATGGCTACACCTGC. Its translation is CASSLAPEGLYGYTC. The chain recombines TRBV7-6 with TRBJ1-2; D is perhaps TRBD1 (5 bases). Germline values: CDR1 SGHVS, CDR2 FNYEAQ. The CDR3 runs to 15 residues. V gave up 0 bases and J gave up 4 bases, with 12 bases separating them.

With respect to this clonotype: A read error may be the cause here, since a much bigger clone is one base away. This chain uses TRBV20-1 with TRBJ1-2; no firm D call. Trimming removed 3 bases at V and 6 bases at J, with 20 bases between. The germline V gene encodes CDR1 DFQATT and CDR2 SNEGSKA (reference sequence). The CDR3 extends over 15 amino acids. For the CDR3, the DNA is TGCAGTGCTAGCTTGGTTGTGGGCAGCGGCCATGGCTACACCTTC. This sequence encodes CSASLVVGSGHGYTF.

As to this clonotype: A junction end diverges from the germline sequence, so it may reflect a read error. This sequence joins TRBV28 and TRBJ2-7, with D tentatively TRBD1 (5 bases). Germline assignment: CDR1 MDHEN and CDR2 SYDVKM. There are 15 residues in the CDR3. The CDR3 region is CVSLPESQGPYEQYF. CDR3 nucleotides: TGTGTCAGCCTACCTGAATCGCAGGGCCCCTACGAGCAGTACTTC.

There are a few counts of this clonotype. Here the CDR3 DNA reads TGTGCCAGCAGCTTAAGGGGGACTGGGGCCAACGTCCTGACTTTC. It translates to CASSLRGTGANVLTF. This chain uses TRBV13 with TRBJ2-6; TRBD1 might be the D (6 bases). The CDR3 has 15 amino acids. V dropped 2 bases and J dropped 2 bases, with 7 bases sitting between them. Germline V gives CDR1 PRHDT, CDR2 FYEKMQ (reference sequence).

This clonotype was observed many times. The chain is built from TRBV6-5 and TRBJ1-1, with TRBD1 matching 10 bases. The CDR3 loop spans 17 amino acids. Germline V lookup: CDR1 MNHEY, CDR2 SVGAGI. V was pared by 2 bases and J by 6 bases, with 12 bases of the junction left unmatched. CDR3 protein: CASSYRSGQGLRSEAFF. CDR3 DNA: TGTGCCAGCAGTTACCGTTCGGGACAGGGGCTGAGGTCTGAAGCTTTCTTT.

This clonotype occurred a few times. V gene TRBV5-1 combines with J gene TRBJ2-2; D may match TRBD1 or TRBD2 (5 bases each). The CDR3 covers 16 residues. The V gene lost 0 bases and the J gene lost 3 bases, with 12 bases spanning the gap. Germline values: CDR1 SGHRS, CDR2 YFSETQ. CDR3 DNA sequence: TGCGCCAGCAGCTTGGCCGTAAGGGGAGACACCGGGGAGCTGTTTTTT. Encoded protein: CASSLAVRGDTGELFF.

This clonotype was observed a handful of times. The genes are TRBV5-1 and TRBJ2-1; D tentatively reads TRBD1 or TRBD2 (5 bases each). Germline V gives CDR1 SGHRS, CDR2 YFSETQ. The V gene lost 5 bases and the J gene lost 0 bases, with 12 bases spanning the gap. The CDR3 length is 15 residues. CDR3 sequence (DNA): TGCGCCAGCAGGGATACTGGGGGCTCCTACAATGAGCAGTTCTTC. It specifies CASRDTGGSYNEQFF.

This clonotype was counted only a few times. The rearrangement links TRBV12-3 or TRBV12-4 to TRBJ2-1, with 7 bases fitting TRBD2. V lost 7 bases, J lost 4 bases, and 7 bases stayed unmatched. The length of the CDR3 is 14 residues. The CDR3 DNA follows: TGTGCCAGCATCCCCGGGCGGGAGTACAATGAGCAGTTCTTC. This translates into CASIPGREYNEQFF.

The chain uses TRBV18 and TRBJ2-4; the match to TRBD1 covers 10 bases. The J call is doubtful: the DNA matches TRBJ2-7 better. Germline V gene sequence: CDR1 KGHSH, CDR2 LQKENI. The length of the CDR3 is 15 residues. The CDR3: CASSPTGGKSPEQYF. As DNA, the CDR3 is TGTGCCAGCTCACCGACAGGGGGCAAATCTCCCGAGCAGTACTTC.

This clonotype was observed once. A much larger clone lies a single base off, so this may be a read error. This chain links TRBV29-1 with TRBJ2-7; 12 bases agree with TRBD2. Trimming at V came to 7 bases and at J to 4 bases, leaving 8 bases not matched to a gene. The CDR3 is 14 amino acids. In germline, CDR1 is SQVTM, CDR2 ANQGSEA. CDR3 sequence (DNA): TGCAGCGCTGCACTAGCGGGAGGAACGTACGAGCAGTACTTC. Protein: CSAALAGGTYEQYF.

On this clonotype itself: The junction does not match germline at one end; this may be a read error. V usage is TRBV12-3 or TRBV12-4 and J usage is TRBJ2-1; TRBD1 or TRBD2 may be the D gene (5 bases each). This CDR3 comprises 15 residues. The CDR3 DNA reads as TGTGCCTCCCAGGGACGACTCTTCTCCTACAGTGAGCAGTTCTTC. Its protein is CASQGRLFSYSEQFF.

This clonotype has more than one count but fewer than ten. The V call is TRBV7-2, the J call TRBJ2-7; D is undetermined. Trimming removed 3 bases from V and 1 base from J, with 10 bases in between. CDR3 size: 14 residues. Per the germline V gene, CDR1 is SGHTA and CDR2 is FQGNSA. The CDR3 nucleotides read TGTGCCAGCAGCTTTGACAACTTATCCTACGAGCAGTACTTC. This gives the protein CASSFDNLSYEQYF. The variable domain in full, with the rest retrieved from reference TRBV7-2 and TRBJ2-7, is GAGVSQSPSNKVTEKGKDVELRCDPISGHTALYWYRQSLGQGLEFLIYFQGNSAPDKSGLPSDRFSAERTGGSVSTLTIQRTQQEDSAVYLCASSFDNLSYEQYFGPGTRLTVT.

This clonotype came up a few times. The genes are TRBV13 and TRBJ2-1; TRBD2 agrees at 12 bases. After removal of 5 bases from V and 0 bases from J, the junction contained 8 bases not matched to a gene. The CDR3 runs to 18 residues. The germline V gene has CDR1 PRHDT and CDR2 FYEKMQ (reference sequence). The CDR3 coding sequence is TGTGCCAGCAGCCCTACTAGCGGGAGGCCGAGCTCCTACAATGAGCAGTTCTTC. It codes for CASSPTSGRPSSYNEQFF.

This clonotype was counted a few times. The V gene is TRBV5-1, the J gene TRBJ1-1; D may be TRBD1 (5 bases). The CDR3 contains 15 residues. Trimming left V 4 bases short and J 5 bases short, with 18 bases between. Per germline, CDR1 SGHRS and CDR2 YFSETQ. The CDR3 nucleotides are TGCGCCAGCAGCCGGGTCTTGGGGGAGGGGACTGAAGCTTTCTTT. Amino acids: CASSRVLGEGTEAFF.

This clonotype has just one count. Being one base from a much bigger clone, this may be a read error. The chain links TRBV7-8 to TRBJ2-5; 7 bases are shared with TRBD1. The tail of the sequence fits TRBJ2-7 better, so the J call may be wrong. The CDR3 has 14 amino acids. Per the germline V gene, CDR1 is SGHVS and CDR2 is FQNEAQ. The CDR3 coding sequence is TGTGCCGGCAGCTTAGGCAGGGGGTCTTCCGAGCAGTACTTC. Translation: CAGSLGRGSSEQYF.

This clonotype was observed a few times. The rearrangement uses TRBV14 and TRBJ2-5; a possible D gene is TRBD1 (6 bases). The CDR3 is 16 amino acids. Trimming cost V 4 bases and J 2 bases, with 17 bases left between them. Per germline, CDR1 SGHDN and CDR2 FVKESK. The CDR3 DNA reads TGTGCCAGCAGCCTACAGGGTTCGGTCCCTCAAGAGACCCAGTACTTC. It translates to CASSLQGSVPQETQYF.

In regard to this clonotype: Compared with germline, one end of the junction differs, possibly owing to a read error. V is TRBV7-9 and J is TRBJ2-1; tentatively, D is TRBD1 (6 bases). Germline V CDR1 and CDR2: SEHNR, FQNEAQ (reference sequence). This CDR3 has 12 residues. The CDR3 spells CASSSRDKEQFF. CDR3 DNA: TGTGCCAGCAGCAGCCGGGACAAGGAGCAGTTCTTC.

In its sample, this clonotype was seen once. The chain couples TRBV10-3 to TRBJ2-2; TRBD1 matches at 10 bases. Germline V gene data show CDR1 as ENHRY and CDR2 as SYGVKD. Trimming took 4 bases from V and 3 from J; bases not matched to a gene: 2. The CDR3 is 15 amino acids. The CDR3 DNA sequence: TGTGCCATCAGTGGCGGGACAGGGGACACCGGGGAGCTGTTTTTT. Residues: CAISGGTGDTGELFF.

This clonotype showed up many times. The V gene is TRBV29-1, the J gene TRBJ1-2, with 10 bases lining up with TRBD1. CDR1 is SQVTM and CDR2 is ANQGSEA in the germline V gene. V shed 5 bases, J shed 3 bases, and the junction held 6 bases outside the gene matches. CDR3 length equals 14 residues. The DNA of the CDR3 is TGCAGCGTTACGGGACAGGGGTTCGACTATGGCTACACCTTC. It codes for CSVTGQGFDYGYTF.

A note on this clonotype: Being one base from a much bigger clone, this may be a read error. The chain joins TRBV5-1 to TRBJ2-1; D is ambiguous. Germline V gene data show CDR1 as SGHRS and CDR2 as YFSETQ. The CDR3 contains 13 residues. V was pared by 0 bases and J by 5 bases, with 6 bases between. DNA of the CDR3: TGCGCCAGCAGCTTGGGGCCTAACAATGAGCAGTTCTTC. It translates to CASSLGPNNEQFF.

The chain joins TRBV29-1 to TRBJ2-7; possible D gene TRBD1, 6 bases. This CDR3 has 13 amino acids. Germline values: CDR1 SQVTM, CDR2 ANQGSEA. The germline V and J ends were trimmed by 7 bases and 6 bases, with 19 bases remaining between them. CDR3 nucleotides: TGCAGCGCCTCGACAGGAGCATGGAGCGAGCAGTACTTC. Translating it yields CSASTGAWSEQYF.

About this clonotype itself: This may arise from a read error, as a much more abundant clone is one base away. The CDR3 DNA sequence: TGTGCCACCGGCCGAATCTACAATGAGCAGTTCTTC. Translation gives CATGRIYNEQFF. The rearrangement joins TRBV15 to TRBJ2-1, with D unresolved. In germline, CDR1 is LNHNV, CDR2 YYDKDF (reference sequence). Trimming cost V 8 bases and J 3 bases, with 8 bases left between them. This CDR3 has 12 residues.

The V gene is TRBV4-1, the J gene TRBJ1-5, with 7 positions matching TRBD1. Germline lookup yields CDR1 MGHRA and CDR2 YSYEKL. V lost 4 bases to trimming and J lost 3 bases; unmatched junction nucleotides: 9. CDR3 size: 16 residues. CDR3: CASSRDRERDNQPQHF. CDR3 sequence (DNA): TGCGCCAGCAGCCGAGACAGGGAGAGGGACAATCAGCCCCAGCATTTT.